What follows are 21 T cell receptor beta chains derived from one specimen sequenced in a study of beta chain features in type 1 diabetes. Their specific antigens are unknown. Every isolated RNA sample was fully reverse transcribed, so sequencing captured expressed TCRB transcripts. The assay was immunoSEQ multiplex PCR, and TCRdb's table has in-frame clones only and misses some. The sample comprises about 650,000 clones, 12% of which are singletons, and over 0.1% rests with the top ten. Study-wide results and limits: Type 1 diabetes patients showed a moderate but significant shortening of TCRB CDR3s in all four CD4+ subsets.

Input material: naive CD4+ T cells from blood. Receptors were obtained from a man between 25 and 39 years old with type 1 diabetes.

J is TRBJ1-2 and V is TRBV7-9; D perhaps matches TRBD1 (5 bases). The germline V gene has CDR1 SEHNR and CDR2 FQNEAQ (reference sequence). V lost 1 base to trimming and J lost 0 bases, with 9 bases between them. The CDR3 runs 15 residues. CDR3 in amino acids: CASSLGRDPNYGYTF. As DNA, the CDR3 is TGTGCCAGCAGCTTAGGAAGGGACCCTAACTATGGCTACACCTTC.

This chain connects TRBV30 to TRBJ2-4; the match to TRBD1 covers 10 bases. The CDR3 sequence is 15 residues long. J was trimmed by 8 bases and V by 1 base; bases with no gene match: 8. Germline V gene data show CDR1 as GTSNPN and CDR2 as SVGIG (reference sequence). The DNA for the CDR3 is TGTGCCTGGAGTGGGGGACAGGGGATCGTAGACATTCAGTACTTC. As protein: CAWSGGQGIVDIQYF.

This clone was found a few times. The chain links TRBV7-2 to TRBJ2-5; perhaps TRBD1 as D (5 bases). From germline, CDR1 is SGHTA and CDR2 FQGNSA. The CDR3 consists of 12 residues. Trimming cost V 3 bases and J 5 bases, with 7 bases left between them. In DNA, the CDR3 is TGTGCCAGCAGCTTTAAGGGGGAGACCCAGTACTTC. It is translated as CASSFKGETQYF.

The gene calls are TRBV18 and TRBJ2-3; 11 bases agree with TRBD2. Germline lookup yields CDR1 KGHSH and CDR2 LQKENI. The V and J ends lost 5 bases and 0 bases, in that order; junction bases with no gene match: 4. The CDR3 runs to 16 residues. The CDR3, as DNA: TGTGCCAGCTCAACTGGGACTAGCGGAAGCACAGATACGCAGTATTTT. Translating it yields CASSTGTSGSTDTQYF.

A few counts support this clone. The chain joins TRBV9 to TRBJ2-7; the D is unclear. This CDR3 spans 14 amino acids. The V end was cut by 0 bases, the J end by 2 bases, with 9 bases between. CDR1 is SGDLS, CDR2 YYNGEE, per germline. The CDR3: CASSVVAAAYEQYF. CDR3 nucleotides: TGTGCCAGCAGCGTAGTTGCAGCAGCCTACGAGCAGTACTTC.

In its sample, this clone was seen a few times. This rearrangement joins TRBV19 to TRBJ2-5; TRBD2 agrees at 12 bases. The length of the CDR3 is 17 residues. CDR1 and CDR2 (germline): LNHDA, SQIVND (reference sequence). Trimming removed 6 bases from V and 2 bases from J; junction bases left unmatched: 10. CDR3 DNA sequence: TGTGCCAGTAGCCCCTACGGGGGACTAGCGGGTCAAGAGACCCAGTACTTC. This codes for CASSPYGGLAGQETQYF. Full variable domain (rest looked up from reference TRBV19 and TRBJ2-5): DGGITQSPKYLFRKEGQNVTLSCEQNLNHDAMYWYRQDPGQGLRLIYYSQIVNDFQKGDIAEGYSVSREKKESFPLTVTSAQKNPTAFYLCASSPYGGLAGQETQYFGPGTRLLVL.

A few counts support this clone. This rearrangement joins TRBV7-8 to TRBJ1-2; D is unclear. The CDR3 runs to 14 residues. The V gene's germline CDR1 is SGHVS and CDR2 FQNEAQ. Trimming took 3 bases from V and 1 from J, leaving 9 bases between them. CDR3 amino acids: CASSFSDGNYGYTF. DNA of the CDR3: TGTGCCAGCAGCTTCTCCGACGGTAACTATGGCTACACCTTC.

The chain employs TRBV5-1 and TRBJ2-6; D ambiguous. The germline V gene has CDR1 SGHRS and CDR2 YFSETQ. V lost 4 bases, J lost 0 bases, and 11 bases lay in between. This CDR3 region has 16 residues. As DNA, the CDR3 is TGCGCCAGCAGCGGCCTGTTCAGCTCTGGGGCCAACGTCCTGACTTTC. It specifies CASSGLFSSGANVLTF.

This clone was recorded a few times. The CDR3, as DNA: TGTGCCAGCAGCTTAGTATCCAGGGGTGAGACCCAGTACTTC. Its translation: CASSLVSRGETQYF. The chain employs TRBV11-2 and TRBJ2-5; possibly TRBD1 for D (6 bases). CDR3 length: 14 amino acids. The V and J ends lost 1 base and 5 bases respectively, with 11 bases between them. CDR1 and CDR2 from the germline V gene are SGHAT and FQNNGV. The whole variable domain, remainder taken from reference TRBV11-2 and TRBJ2-5, is EAGVAQSPRYKIIEKRQSVAFWCNPISGHATLYWYQQILGQGPKLLIQFQNNGVVDDSQLPKDRFSAERLKGVDSTLKIQPAKLEDSAVYLCASSLVSRGETQYFGPGTRLLVL.

Only a few counts were recorded for this clone. This chain links TRBV9 with TRBJ1-2; D gene ambiguous. CDR1 is SGDLS and CDR2 is YYNGEE in the germline V gene. The V gene lost 3 bases and the J gene lost 7 bases, with 19 bases spanning the gap. The CDR3 is 15 amino acids. The CDR3, as DNA: TGTGCCAGCAGCGCAGACTCGACGGTTATAGTTGGCTACACCTTC. Translation: CASSADSTVIVGYTF.

This clone was counted only a few times. The gene calls are TRBV7-2 and TRBJ2-7; tentatively, D is TRBD2 (6 bases). Between the trimmed V and J ends, which lost 2 bases and 4 bases, there was a span of 15 bases. The CDR3 runs 15 residues. Germline CDR1 reads SGHTA; CDR2 reads FQGNSA. The CDR3 sequence: CASSLRRAAQYEQYF. CDR3 in DNA: TGTGCCAGCAGCTTAAGGAGGGCAGCTCAGTACGAGCAGTACTTC.

The J gene is TRBJ1-6, the V gene TRBV23-1, with D unresolved. TRBV23-1 is recorded as an ORF, its role being uncertain. There are 16 residues in the CDR3. V was clipped by 6 bases and J by 2 bases, with 14 bases between them. CDR3 amino acids: CASREEGSAYNSPLHF. The CDR3 nucleotides are TGCGCCAGCAGAGAGGAGGGAAGCGCCTATAATTCACCCCTCCACTTT.

This clone has only a few counts. The V call is TRBV7-9, the J call TRBJ2-6; D might be TRBD2 (5 bases). Deletions cut 5 bases from V and 2 bases from J, with 13 bases between. The CDR3 spans 16 residues. Germline CDR1 reads SEHNR; CDR2 reads FQNEAQ (reference sequence). DNA of the CDR3: TGTGCCAGCAGCCCCCGGGGAGAGGCTGGGGCCAACGTCCTGACTTTC. It is translated as CASSPRGEAGANVLTF.

The V gene is TRBV5-1, the J gene TRBJ2-2; 8 bases line up with TRBD2. CDR3 length: 15 amino acids. In germline, CDR1 is SGHRS, CDR2 YFSETQ. V lost 4 bases and J lost 0; bases outside the gene matches: 2. The CDR3 sequence is CASSPGGTNTGELFF. The CDR3 nucleotides read TGCGCCAGCAGCCCGGGGGGGACGAACACCGGGGAGCTGTTTTTT. Based on the CDR3 plus reference TRBV5-1 and TRBJ2-2, the full variable domain is KAGVTQTPRYLIKTRGQQVTLSCSPISGHRSVSWYQQTPGQGLQFLFEYFSETQRNKGNFPGRFSGRQFSNSRSEMNVSTLELGDSALYLCASSPGGTNTGELFFGEGSRLTVL.

The chain has TRBV6-6 and TRBJ2-7, with TRBD1 as a possible D gene (5 bases). CDR3 length: 16 amino acids. The germline CDR1 and CDR2 sequences are MNHNY and SVGAGI (reference sequence). V was shortened by 6 bases and J by 0 bases, with 18 bases between the two germline ends. The CDR3 sequence: CASRIGPDTTSYEQYF. CDR3 coding DNA: TGTGCCAGCAGAATTGGTCCGGACACTACCTCCTACGAGCAGTACTTC.

Turning to this clone: The same CDR3 arises from other DNA sequences in this sample as well. The CDR3 nucleotides read TGTGCCAGCAGCGTAAGTAGCGGGGGGGCCTACGAGCAGTACTTC. Amino acids: CASSVSSGGAYEQYF. The rearrangement links TRBV9 to TRBJ2-7, with 11 bases identical to TRBD2. The CDR3 extends over 15 amino acids. Germline trimming cut 1 base from V and 2 bases from J; bases unmatched to any gene: 2. Germline V gives CDR1 SGDLS, CDR2 YYNGEE.

In nucleotides, the CDR3 is TGTGCCAGCTCTCTGACAGGGGGATTCACAGATACGCAGTATTTT. Translation gives CASSLTGGFTDTQYF. This chain links TRBV18 with TRBJ2-3, with 9 bases fitting TRBD1. The CDR3 has 15 residues. V lost 6 bases to trimming and J lost 2 bases; unmatched junction nucleotides: 6. The germline CDR1 and CDR2 sequences are KGHSH and LQKENI.

This clone appeared a few times. The chain couples TRBV5-4 to TRBJ1-1, with TRBD1 matching over 7 bases. Unmatched junction bases numbered 7, after V lost 4 bases and J lost 4 bases. In germline, CDR1 is SGHNT, CDR2 YYREEE (reference sequence). The CDR3 consists of 14 residues. In DNA form, the CDR3 reads TGTGCCAGCAGCAGACAGGGAAGAGGCACTGAAGCTTTCTTT. This gives the protein CASSRQGRGTEAFF.

The CDR3 bases are TGTGCCATCAGCGGGACCTCTGGAAACACCATATATTTT. It specifies CAISGTSGNTIYF. This chain joins TRBV10-3 and TRBJ1-3; D perhaps matches TRBD1 (5 bases). In germline, CDR1 is ENHRY, CDR2 SYGVKD. There are 13 residues in the CDR3. The V end was cut by 6 bases, the J end by 0 bases, with 6 bases between.

This clone came up a few times. This rearrangement joins TRBV2 to TRBJ2-1; the D is unclear. The ends were cut back, 7 bases at V and 6 bases at J, with 13 bases in the middle. Germline loops: CDR1 SNHLY, CDR2 FYNNEI. This CDR3 contains 13 residues. Here the CDR3 DNA reads TGTGCCAGCACAAAGGTGGGTGGCAATGAGCAGTTCTTC. Translation gives CASTKVGGNEQFF. The variable domain in full, with the rest retrieved from reference TRBV2 and TRBJ2-1, is EPEVTQTPSHQVTQMGQEVILRCVPISNHLYFYWYRQILGQKVEFLVSFYNNEISEKSEIFDDQFSVERPDGSNFTLKIRSTKLEDSAMYFCASTKVGGNEQFFGPGTRLTVL.

A few counts support this clone. The chain combines TRBV19 with TRBJ2-7; the D gene is possibly TRBD1 (7 bases). Per the germline V gene, CDR1 is LNHDA and CDR2 is SQIVND (reference sequence). V was cut by 10 bases and J by 2 bases, with 21 bases left in between. The CDR3 consists of 15 residues. The CDR3 nucleotides are TGTGCCACCTCCGATAAGGCAGGGGGGCCCTACGAGCAGTACTTC. Amino acids: CATSDKAGGPYEQYF.